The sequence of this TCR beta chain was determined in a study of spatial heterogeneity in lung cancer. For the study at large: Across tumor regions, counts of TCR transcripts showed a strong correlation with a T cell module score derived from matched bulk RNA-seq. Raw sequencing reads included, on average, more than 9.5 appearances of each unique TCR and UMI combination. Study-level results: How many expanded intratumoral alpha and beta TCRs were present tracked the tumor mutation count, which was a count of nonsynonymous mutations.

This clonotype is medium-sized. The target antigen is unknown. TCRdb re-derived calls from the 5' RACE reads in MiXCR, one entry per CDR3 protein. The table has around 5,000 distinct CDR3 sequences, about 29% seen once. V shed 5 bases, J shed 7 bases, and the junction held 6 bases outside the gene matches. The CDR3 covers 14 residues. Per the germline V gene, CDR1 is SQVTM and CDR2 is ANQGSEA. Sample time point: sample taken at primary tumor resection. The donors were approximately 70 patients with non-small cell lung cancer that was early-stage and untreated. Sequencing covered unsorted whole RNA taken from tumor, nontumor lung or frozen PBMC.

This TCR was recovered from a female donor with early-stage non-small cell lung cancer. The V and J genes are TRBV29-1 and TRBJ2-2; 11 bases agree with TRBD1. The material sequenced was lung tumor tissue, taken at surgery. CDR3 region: CSVRGQGAGGELFF. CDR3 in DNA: TGCAGCGTTAGAGGACAGGGGGCCGGCGGGGAGCTGTTTTTT.